This T cell receptor beta chain was identified in a study of shared clonotypes between healthy human individuals. Turning to the study itself: Each donor's CD8 memory used one plate, CD8 naive two, each CD4 subset three.

Study-level results: The study found roughly 5% of naive CD4 clonotypes shared across several donors.

Germline-derived CDR1 and CDR2 are SNHLY and FYNNEI. V shed 4 bases, J shed 7 bases, and the junction held 2 bases outside the gene matches. This CDR3 spans 12 amino acids. Samples underwent the assay at deep level. Sequencing used immunoSEQ multiplex PCR; TCRdb keeps in-frame clones, though not all of them. Of about 980,000 clones listed, around 80% are singletons. With regard to this clone: Its antigen is not identified.

The chain links TRBV2 to TRBJ1-2; 8 bases agree with TRBD1. The TCR was taken from a man younger than 35 in good health. Specimen: memory CD4+ T cells sorted from blood. As to subset: CD45RA-negative fraction. For the CDR3, the DNA is TGTGCCAGCAGTGCCGACAGGGGTGGCTACACCTTC. Protein product: CASSADRGGYTF.